The clone carrying this TCR beta chain was seen a few times. Adults between about 18 and 95 years of age took part from about two dozen US areas. Shortly before study entry, within 2 weeks, exposed participants had met a COVID-19 case. The sample comes from a study of blood T cell repertoires in COVID-19. Background on the study: Samples came from the United States, Italy and Spain, spanning acute and convalescent COVID-19.

Measured with immunoSEQ multiplex PCR; TCRdb has only the in-frame clones, and not every one. The table lists a few hundred thousand clones, roughly 88% of them singletons. Trimming removed 5 bases at V and 0 bases at J, with 11 bases between. Germline lookup yields CDR1 SEHNR and CDR2 FQNEAQ (reference sequence). There are 14 residues in the CDR3. The chain has TRBV7-9 and TRBJ2-7; possibly TRBD2 for D (6 bases). Sequenced input: PBMCs or T cells enriched from blood (not recorded which). This sequence originates from a woman in her thirties or forties who had been exposed to COVID-19. CDR3 protein: CASSRVEGSYEQYV. The CDR3 DNA follows: TGTGCCAGCAGCCGCGTGGAGGGCTCCTACGAGCAGTACGTC.